These 26 T cell receptor beta chains were sequenced from one sample in a study of blood T cell repertoires in COVID-19. Method: immunoSEQ multiplex PCR; TCRdb's copy keeps in-frame clones and lacks some. The repertoire consists of around 100,000 clones, with 85% to 90% occurring once and the leading ten covering about 5.1%. Sequencing was performed on peripheral blood. These receptors all come from a human donor in a cohort sampled during active COVID-19.

The rearrangement joins TRBV12-3 or TRBV12-4 to TRBJ1-1; D is uncertain. Trimming removed 7 bases from V and 0 bases from J, with 9 bases in between. This CDR3 comprises 13 residues. CDR3 loop: CASTAQVNTEAFF. In nucleotides, the CDR3 is TGTGCCAGCACCGCGCAAGTGAACACTGAAGCTTTCTTT.

The rearrangement links TRBV2 to TRBJ1-5; tentative D call: TRBD1 (5 bases). V gave up 1 base and J gave up 5 bases, with 6 bases separating them. CDR3 length equals 13 residues. CDR1 is SNHLY, CDR2 FYNNEI, per germline. The CDR3 is CASSEGRDQPQHF. DNA for the CDR3: TGTGCCAGCAGTGAAGGCAGGGATCAGCCCCAGCATTTT.

The chain is built from TRBV5-1 and TRBJ1-5; possibly TRBD1 for D (6 bases). Germline lookup yields CDR1 SGHRS and CDR2 YFSETQ. V was trimmed by 1 base and J by 3 bases, leaving 11 bases between them. There are 15 residues in the CDR3. The CDR3 reads CASSLWGQSNQPQHF. The CDR3 DNA is TGCGCCAGCAGCTTGTGGGGGCAATCCAATCAGCCCCAGCATTTT.

The J gene is TRBJ2-6, the V gene TRBV5-4; the D gene is possibly TRBD2 (5 bases). V lost 4 bases and J lost 0, with 11 bases in between. The CDR3 covers 16 residues. Germline V gene sequence: CDR1 SGHNT, CDR2 YYREEE (reference sequence). As DNA, the CDR3 is TGTGCCAGCAGCCTGCGACGGGACTCTGGGGCCAACGTCCTGACTTTC. It is translated as CASSLRRDSGANVLTF.

The DNA of the CDR3 is TGTGCCACCAGTGACCCTGCGAACCGACAGGGTGACTACAATGAGCAGTTCTTC. This gives the protein CATSDPANRQGDYNEQFF. The V gene is TRBV24-1, the J gene TRBJ2-1, with 7 nucleotides matching TRBD1. Germline V lookup: CDR1 KGHDR, CDR2 SFDVKD. The V and J ends lost 4 bases and 3 bases, in that order; junction bases with no gene match: 14. The CDR3 is 18 amino acids.

This sequence joins TRBV4-2 and TRBJ2-7; D gene uncertain. Germline CDR1 and CDR2: LGHNA and YNFKEQ. CDR3 size: 14 residues. Trimming removed 0 bases at V and 2 bases at J, with 8 bases between. CDR3 amino acids: CASSQDLIAYEQYF. The CDR3 nucleotides are TGTGCCAGCAGCCAAGATCTTATAGCCTACGAGCAGTACTTC.

As concerns this clone: The junction departs from germline at one end; a sequencing error may be responsible. The V and J genes are TRBV7-7 and TRBJ2-5; 10 bases map to TRBD2. Germline values: CDR1 SSHAT, CDR2 FNYEAQ (reference sequence). This CDR3 is 15 amino acids long. CDR3 in DNA: TGTGCTAGCAGCTTAGCTAGCGGGGGAGGAGAGACCCAGTACTTC. This encodes CASSLASGGGETQYF.

The V call is TRBV28, the J call TRBJ2-4; D uncertain. Germline assignment: CDR1 MDHEN and CDR2 SYDVKM. Trimming removed 10 bases from V and 0 bases from J, with 16 bases in between. The CDR3 consists of 15 residues. The CDR3 loop is CATLPAGIAKNIQYF. The CDR3 DNA reads as TGTGCCACCCTCCCCGCCGGTATAGCCAAAAACATTCAGTACTTC.

V and J are TRBV7-9 and TRBJ1-1; D call uncertain. V was cut by 6 bases and J by 0 bases, with 5 bases left in between. Germline CDR1 SEHNR, CDR2 FQNEAQ (reference sequence). The CDR3 runs 12 residues. In DNA form, the CDR3 reads TGTGCCAGCAGGAGTATGAACACTGAAGCTTTCTTT. The encoded protein is CASRSMNTEAFF.

This chain links TRBV4-2 with TRBJ1-4; possibly TRBD1 for D (6 bases). The CDR3 has 15 amino acids. Trimming took 4 bases from V and 0 from J, leaving 9 bases between them. Germline V gene data show CDR1 as LGHNA and CDR2 as YNFKEQ. CDR3 protein: CASSPTGPTNEKLFF. The CDR3 DNA reads TGTGCCAGCAGCCCGACAGGACCAACTAATGAAAAACTGTTTTTT.

The genes are TRBV3-1 (or the pseudogene TRBV3-2) and TRBJ2-5; 7 bases agree with TRBD1. The trim removed 3 bases at V and 2 bases at J, leaving 15 bases unmatched. CDR3 length equals 18 residues. The V gene's germline CDR1 is LGHDT and CDR2 YNNKEL (reference sequence). The CDR3 nucleotides are TGTGCCAGCAGCCATCCCAGCCAGGGGGAAGCACCTCAAGAGACCCAGTACTTC. It translates to CASSHPSQGEAPQETQYF.

The chain combines TRBV15 with TRBJ2-1; D remains unclear. The CDR3 totals 12 residues. Germline V lookup: CDR1 LNHNV, CDR2 YYDKDF (reference sequence). V lost 2 bases and J lost 5, with 4 bases in between. CDR3 sequence (DNA): TGTGCCACCAGCAGACACAACAATGAGCAGTTCTTC. Amino acids: CATSRHNNEQFF.

The rearrangement joins TRBV21-1 to TRBJ2-5; whether TRBD1, the table's D call, matches the DNA was not checked. TRBV21-1 is a recognized pseudogene. The CDR3 covers 14 residues. CDR3 residues: CASSSSGPGETQYF. The CDR3 nucleotides are TGTGCCAGCAGCAGTTCAGGGCCTGGGGAGACCCAGTACTTC.

The chain carries TRBV27 and TRBJ2-3; D remains ambiguous. The CDR3 extends over 12 amino acids. V lost 6 bases and J 6 bases, leaving 10 bases between the germline ends. Germline lookup yields CDR1 MNHEY and CDR2 SMNVEV (reference sequence). The CDR3 reads CASRRLGDTQYF. In DNA form, the CDR3 reads TGTGCCAGCAGAAGGCTCGGGGATACGCAGTATTTT.

The rearrangement uses TRBV5-4 and TRBJ2-3; 10 bases are a match to TRBD2. Germline V gives CDR1 SGHNT, CDR2 YYREEE (reference sequence). The CDR3 extends over 15 amino acids. V lost 4 bases to trimming and J lost 3 bases; unmatched junction nucleotides: 5. The CDR3 DNA reads TGTGCCAGCAGCCCAGCGGGGGGGCCGACAGATACGCAGTATTTT. It translates to CASSPAGGPTDTQYF.

This clone has a handful of counts. The chain uses TRBV24-1 and TRBJ1-5, with 9 positions matching TRBD1. V shed 4 bases, J shed 6 bases, and the junction held 6 bases outside the gene matches. The germline CDR1 and CDR2 sequences are KGHDR and SFDVKD. The CDR3 has 15 amino acids. CDR3 loop: CATSDAGTGSQPQHF. CDR3 bases: TGTGCCACCAGTGACGCCGGGACAGGGTCTCAGCCCCAGCATTTT.

The rearrangement uses TRBV7-2 and TRBJ2-5; TRBD2 matches 12 bases. This CDR3 spans 15 amino acids. V lost 6 bases and J lost 1; bases outside the gene matches: 3. CDR1 and CDR2 (germline): SGHTA, FQGNSA. The CDR3 DNA reads TGTGCCAGCAGGACTAGCGGGGGTCCCCAAGAGACCCAGTACTTC. Residues: CASRTSGGPQETQYF.

The J gene is TRBJ1-5, the V gene TRBV28; D possibly corresponds to TRBD1 (6 bases). Germline lookup yields CDR1 MDHEN and CDR2 SYDVKM. The germline V and J ends were trimmed by 5 bases and 0 bases, with 14 bases remaining between them. The CDR3 runs to 16 residues. The CDR3 DNA reads TGTGCCAGCAGTCCAGGGACATATTATAGCAATCAGCCCCAGCATTTT. It specifies CASSPGTYYSNQPQHF.

The chain uses TRBV4-2 and TRBJ2-5; 12 bases fit TRBD2. The CDR3 loop spans 17 amino acids. V dropped 0 bases and J dropped 4; count of bases not matched to a gene: 6. Per the germline V gene, CDR1 is LGHNA and CDR2 is YNFKEQ. CDR3 DNA: TGTGCCAGCAGCCAAGATCCGACTAGCGGGGGTCGAGAGACCCAGTACTTC. It yields the protein CASSQDPTSGGRETQYF.

This clone turned up a few times. The rearrangement uses TRBV7-9 and TRBJ1-6; the D is unclear. This CDR3 has 13 amino acids. Germline values: CDR1 SEHNR, CDR2 FQNEAQ (reference sequence). V gave up 0 bases and J gave up 10 bases, with 7 bases separating them. CDR3: CASSLARESPLHF. CDR3 nucleotide sequence: TGTGCCAGCAGCTTAGCGAGGGAATCACCCCTCCACTTT.

The chain has TRBV7-2 and TRBJ2-2; tentatively, D is TRBD1 (5 bases). This CDR3 region has 14 residues. CDR1 and CDR2 (germline): SGHTA, FQGNSA. Between the trimmed V and J ends, which lost 8 bases and 4 bases, there was a span of 14 bases. The CDR3 is CASGSQTGTGELFF. CDR3 bases: TGTGCCAGCGGTTCCCAAACAGGCACCGGGGAGCTGTTTTTT.

In nucleotides, the CDR3 is TGTGCCAGCTCATCGATGAGGGCTGAAGCTTTCTTT. Translating it yields CASSSMRAEAFF. The gene calls are TRBV18 and TRBJ1-1; D uncertain. The ends were cut back, 5 bases at V and 6 bases at J, with 10 bases in the middle. Germline CDR1 reads KGHSH; CDR2 reads LQKENI. The CDR3 sequence is 12 residues long.

The rearrangement joins TRBV11-2 to TRBJ2-5; 8 bases align to TRBD1. The germline CDR1 and CDR2 sequences are SGHAT and FQNNGV. CDR3 length: 16 amino acids. V dropped 1 base and J dropped 1; count of bases not matched to a gene: 5. CDR3 region: CASSLVGQVLQETQYF. The CDR3 coding sequence is TGTGCCAGCAGCTTAGTGGGACAGGTCCTCCAAGAGACCCAGTACTTC.

The chain combines TRBV5-5 with TRBJ2-7; 16 bases match TRBD2. The V gene's germline CDR1 is SGHKS and CDR2 YYEKEE (reference sequence). V shed 3 bases and J 0 bases; nucleotides not matched to a gene: 6. The CDR3 extends over 18 amino acids. The CDR3 reads CASSWTGTSGGASYEQYF. CDR3 coding DNA: TGTGCCAGCAGCTGGACCGGGACTAGCGGGGGGGCCTCCTACGAGCAGTACTTC. The full variable domain, with the rest looked up from reference TRBV5-5 and TRBJ2-7, is DAGVTQSPTHLIKTRGQQVTLRCSPISGHKSVSWYQQVLGQGPQFIFQYYEKEERGRGNFPDRFSARQFPNYSSELNVNALLLGDSALYLCASSWTGTSGGASYEQYFGPGTRLTVT.

The chain has TRBV4-1 and TRBJ2-2, with 7 bases fitting TRBD2. V was pared by 1 base and J by 0 bases, with 2 bases of the junction left unmatched. This CDR3 region has 16 residues. Germline CDR1 and CDR2: MGHRA and YSYEKL. In nucleotides, the CDR3 is TGCGCCAGCAGCCAAGGGCGGGGGACGAACACCGGGGAGCTGTTTTTT. Residues: CASSQGRGTNTGELFF.

CDR3 sequence (DNA): TGTGCCAGTAGTTTGGTAGCGGGATACAATGAGCAGTTCTTC. Residues: CASSLVAGYNEQFF. The chain carries TRBV19 and TRBJ2-1, with 8 bases aligning to TRBD2. J gave up 4 bases and V 5 bases, and 4 bases lay outside the gene matches. The CDR3 has 14 amino acids. The germline V gene has CDR1 LNHDA and CDR2 SQIVND (reference sequence).